This T cell receptor beta chain was recovered during a study of OX40 agonist ivuxolimab in advanced cancers. Study-wide results and limits: Relative to CD4+, CD8+ T cells held more expanded clones on average.

Germline assignment: CDR1 SEHNR and CDR2 FQNEAQ (reference sequence). This CDR3 spans 15 amino acids. V was pared by 4 bases and J by 4 bases, with 14 bases between. This clone is a singleton in its sample. Its matching antigen is unknown. The protocol was immunoSEQ multiplex PCR, while the TCRdb copy is restricted to in-frame clones and leaves out a portion. The sample contains about 61,000 clones, 80% to 95% of which appear only once. The starting material was CD4+ or CD8+ T cells sorted from blood, obtained in a trial of the OX40 agonist ivuxolimab. The V call is TRBV7-9, the J call TRBJ2-1; no firm D call. This sequence originates from an adult with an advanced solid tumor such as melanoma, head and neck, liver or kidney cancer. The CDR3 region is CASSYTDHKYNEQFF. The CDR3 DNA reads TGTGCCAGCAGCTATACTGATCACAAATACAATGAGCAGTTCTTC.